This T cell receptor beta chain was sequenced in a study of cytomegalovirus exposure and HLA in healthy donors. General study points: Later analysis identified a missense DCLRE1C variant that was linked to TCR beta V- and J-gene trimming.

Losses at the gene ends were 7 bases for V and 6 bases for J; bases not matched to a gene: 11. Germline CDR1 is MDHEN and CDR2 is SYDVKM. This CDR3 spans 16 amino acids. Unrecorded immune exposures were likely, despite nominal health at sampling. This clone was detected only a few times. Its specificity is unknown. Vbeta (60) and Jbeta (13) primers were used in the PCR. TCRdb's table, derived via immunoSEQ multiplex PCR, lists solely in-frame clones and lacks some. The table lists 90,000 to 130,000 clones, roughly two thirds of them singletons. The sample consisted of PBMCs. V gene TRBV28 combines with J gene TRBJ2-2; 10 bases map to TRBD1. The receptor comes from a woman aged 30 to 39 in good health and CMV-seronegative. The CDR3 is CASTTPGQGIAGELFF. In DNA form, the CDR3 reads TGTGCCAGCACTACCCCGGGACAGGGGATCGCCGGGGAGCTGTTTTTT.